This T cell receptor beta chain came from a study of blood T cell repertoires in COVID-19. About this clone: Other DNA sequences in this specimen translate into the identical CDR3.

Produced via immunoSEQ multiplex PCR; TCRdb's table is partial and in-frame only. The sample shows about 400,000 clones, 75% to 90% of them seen only once. Trimming stripped 1 base from V and 7 bases from J, with 8 bases between. CDR3 size: 13 residues. The germline V gene has CDR1 SGHAT and CDR2 FQNNGV. The sequenced material came from peripheral blood. This receptor was obtained from a woman younger than 45 with active or convalescent COVID-19. This rearrangement joins TRBV11-2 to TRBJ2-1, with a tentative D call TRBD2 (6 bases). Here the CDR3 DNA reads TGTGCCAGCAGCTTAGGGGGGGTGAATGAGCAGTTCTTC. Amino acids: CASSLGGVNEQFF. The whole variable domain, filled in from reference TRBV11-2 and TRBJ2-1, reads EAGVAQSPRYKIIEKRQSVAFWCNPISGHATLYWYQQILGQGPKLLIQFQNNGVVDDSQLPKDRFSAERLKGVDSTLKIQPAKLEDSAVYLCASSLGGVNEQFFGPGTRLTVL.